This TCR beta chain was documented in a study of blood T cell repertoires in COVID-19. Study-level information: Samples of COVID-19 (acute and convalescent) were obtained from the United States, Italy and Spain.

The ends were cut back, 6 bases at V and 4 bases at J, with 13 bases in the middle. This CDR3 has 13 amino acids. Authors' methods: How many nucleated cells were present was estimated from reference gene primer amplification. Using immunoSEQ multiplex PCR, the repertoire was profiled, and TCRdb retains in-frame clones only, with some absent. V, J and clone size reflect that table, while D and trimming were determined from the DNA. Of approximately 280,000 clones in the sample, approximately 92% were seen once. This receptor was taken from a woman aged 25 to 39 with COVID-19, enrolled during active disease. Material: peripheral blood. The V gene is TRBV12-3 or TRBV12-4, the J gene TRBJ2-7, with D uncertain. The CDR3, as DNA: TGTGCCAGCAGCTACTTATCACAGTACGAGCAGTACTTC. This sequence encodes CASSYLSQYEQYF.